This entry lists 29 T cell receptor beta chains sequenced from one sample in a study of blood T cells in healthy people across ages. A sample-barcoded 5' primer and a J-beta primer mix were used in a second PCR of roughly 7 to 11 cycles. TCRdb processed the 5' RACE reads anew with MiXCR; each CDR3 protein has one entry. This sample has about 780,000 distinct CDR3 sequences, with 25% to 30% found just once. A further study also used this sample, focusing on T cells of mothers and their children.

Sequenced sample: blood. The receptors were sampled from a boy aged 10-17 years in good health.

V gene TRBV20-1 combines with J gene TRBJ2-5; D is possibly TRBD1 (6 bases). Germline CDR1 and CDR2: DFQATT and SNEGSKA (reference sequence). Trimming left V 7 bases short and J 4 bases short, with 13 bases between. The CDR3 consists of 12 residues. In nucleotides, the CDR3 is TGCAGTGTTCCTGAAGGGGGAGAGACCCAGTACTTC. Its protein is CSVPEGGETQYF.

The rearrangement joins TRBV7-2 to TRBJ2-5; unclear D gene. The CDR3 is 14 amino acids. The V gene lost 2 bases and the J gene lost 5 bases, with 12 bases spanning the gap. Germline V CDR1 and CDR2: SGHTA, FQGNSA. The DNA of the CDR3 is TGTGCCAGCAGCTTAACGGTTGGGCGCGAGACCCAGTACTTC. It codes for CASSLTVGRETQYF.

V usage is TRBV15 and J usage is TRBJ1-4; no clear D. The CDR3 sequence is 11 residues long. CDR1 and CDR2 from the germline V gene are LNHNV and YYDKDF (reference sequence). Trimming shortened V by 3 bases and J by 7 bases, and 3 bases separated the two germline ends. CDR3 DNA sequence: TGTGCCACCAGCAGTAGTGAAAAACTGTTTTTT. This encodes CATSSSEKLFF.

In the case of this clonotype: A read error may account for a junction end that differs from germline. This chain joins TRBV14 and TRBJ1-1; D not certain. This CDR3 is 12 amino acids long. Per germline, CDR1 SGHDN and CDR2 FVKESK. The CDR3 sequence is CASSQTNTEAFF. For the CDR3, the DNA is TGTGCCAGCAGCCAAACGAACACTGAAGCCTTCTTT.

The CDR3 bases are TGTGCCAGTAGTACCTGGAGGGCTAGCGGAGGTCCCTTCACAGATACGCAGTATTTT. It is translated as CASSTWRASGGPFTDTQYF. The V gene is TRBV19, the J gene TRBJ2-3; TRBD2 agrees at 7 bases. The CDR3 loop spans 19 amino acids. Germline assignment: CDR1 LNHDA and CDR2 SQIVND (reference sequence). V shed 4 bases and J 2 bases; nucleotides not matched to a gene: 18.

The J gene is TRBJ2-3, the V gene TRBV20-1, with a weak D call TRBD1 (6 bases). Trimming removed 5 bases at V and 1 base at J, with 16 bases between. Germline CDR1 reads DFQATT; CDR2 reads SNEGSKA (reference sequence). This CDR3 region has 15 residues. The CDR3 spells CSAAHRGYGTDTQYF. The CDR3 coding sequence is TGCAGTGCTGCCCATAGGGGGTACGGCACAGATACGCAGTATTTT.

The gene calls are TRBV5-1 and TRBJ2-7, with TRBD1 identical over 7 bases. With 4 bases clipped from V and 4 bases from J, the junction kept 11 bases outside the gene matches. There are 15 residues in the CDR3. Germline V gene data show CDR1 as SGHRS and CDR2 as YFSETQ. CDR3 region: CASSPGTERGYEQYF. DNA of the CDR3: TGCGCCAGCAGCCCCGGGACAGAGCGAGGGTACGAGCAGTACTTC.

This chain links TRBV6-5 with TRBJ2-5; perhaps TRBD2 as D (7 bases). The tail of the sequence fits TRBJ2-1 better, so the J call may be wrong. The CDR3 extends over 15 amino acids. CDR1 and CDR2 from the germline V gene are MNHEY and SVGAGI. Here the CDR3 reads CASRPRGALYNEQFF. The CDR3 DNA is TGTGCCAGCAGACCTCGGGGGGCACTTTACAATGAGCAGTTCTTC.

The chain employs TRBV20-1 and TRBJ1-1; tentative D call: TRBD1 (5 bases). Germline V lookup: CDR1 DFQATT, CDR2 SNEGSKA (reference sequence). V was cut by 6 bases and J by 7 bases, with 15 bases left in between. The CDR3 covers 12 residues. The chain's CDR3 is CSARPGRDEAFF. In nucleotides, the CDR3 is TGCAGTGCGAGACCGGGACGTGATGAAGCTTTCTTT.

The J gene is TRBJ2-5, the V gene TRBV7-2, with 9 bases lining up with TRBD2. The CDR3 contains 16 residues. Germline CDR1 SGHTA, CDR2 FQGNSA. Losses at the gene ends were 2 bases for V and 4 bases for J; bases not matched to a gene: 8. CDR3 region: CASSLLRGGLGETQYF. The DNA of the CDR3 is TGTGCCAGCAGCTTACTGCGGGGGGGCCTGGGAGAGACCCAGTACTTC.

In its sample, this clonotype was seen many times. V and J are TRBV6-5 and TRBJ1-2; TRBD1 aligns across 7 bases. CDR1 MNHEY and CDR2 SVGAGI come from the germline V gene. V shed 4 bases and J 9 bases; nucleotides not matched to a gene: 5. The CDR3 extends over 12 amino acids. CDR3 nucleotide sequence: TGTGCCAGCAGTTTCGACAGGGATAGCTACACCTTC. This gives the protein CASSFDRDSYTF.

This clonotype was observed a handful of times. V is TRBV3-1 and J is TRBJ1-4, with 9 bases fitting TRBD1. Germline values: CDR1 LGHDT, CDR2 YNNKEL (reference sequence). V lost 3 bases, J lost 8 bases, and 7 bases stayed unmatched. This CDR3 has 15 residues. The CDR3 DNA sequence: TGTGCCAGCAGCCAGCCGGGACAGGGTTGGGAAAAACTGTTTTTT. This sequence encodes CASSQPGQGWEKLFF.

This clonotype was seen only a few times. This chain uses TRBV4-1 with TRBJ2-1, with D perhaps matching TRBD2 (6 bases). Germline lookup yields CDR1 MGHRA and CDR2 YSYEKL. The CDR3 has 13 amino acids. Between the trimmed V and J ends, which lost 1 base and 8 bases, there was a span of 9 bases. CDR3 loop: CASSQGRGDEQFF. The CDR3 DNA is TGCGCCAGCAGCCAAGGGCGGGGAGATGAGCAGTTCTTC.

This clonotype has just a few counts. This chain uses TRBV20-1 with TRBJ1-2, with D possibly TRBD1 on 5 matching bases. This CDR3 contains 15 residues. In germline, CDR1 is DFQATT, CDR2 SNEGSKA (reference sequence). V was pared by 0 bases and J by 8 bases, with 19 bases between. The CDR3 bases are TGCAGTGCTAGAGAGGCACGACAGAGGGTTAGGGGCTACACCTTC. Translated, it gives CSAREARQRVRGYTF.

This clonotype was counted only a few times. The rearrangement links TRBV4-2 to TRBJ1-5; D gene unclear. The CDR3 covers 16 residues. Germline-derived CDR1 and CDR2 are LGHNA and YNFKEQ. Deletions cut 6 bases from V and 0 bases from J, with 15 bases between. The CDR3 sequence is CASSKPDGYSNQPQHF. CDR3 nucleotide sequence: TGTGCCAGCAGTAAACCTGACGGATATAGCAATCAGCCCCAGCATTTT.

The chain joins TRBV2 to TRBJ1-2, with D possibly TRBD1 on 5 matching bases. Trimming pared 8 bases from V and 2 bases from J, leaving 9 bases between. The CDR3 loop spans 12 amino acids. Germline V gene lookup returns CDR1 SNHLY and CDR2 FYNNEI. CDR3 nucleotide sequence: TGTGCCAGCGGAGGGGACAACTATGGCTACACCTTC. It is translated as CASGGDNYGYTF.

This sequence joins TRBV13 and TRBJ1-1; the D gene is possibly TRBD1 (5 bases). Trimming pared 5 bases from V and 4 bases from J, leaving 14 bases between. This CDR3 is 14 amino acids long. Germline V gives CDR1 PRHDT, CDR2 FYEKMQ (reference sequence). CDR3 nucleotide sequence: TGTGCCAGCAGCATCCCAGGGCTGGGCACTGAAGCTTTCTTT. It yields the protein CASSIPGLGTEAFF.

The V gene is TRBV29-1, the J gene TRBJ2-4; D is uncertain. V lost 4 bases, J lost 0 bases, and 13 bases lay in between. Per germline, CDR1 SQVTM and CDR2 ANQGSEA. The length of the CDR3 is 15 residues. CDR3 DNA sequence: TGCAGCGTTGTATGGCTAACACTAGCCAAAAACATTCAGTACTTC. It encodes CSVVWLTLAKNIQYF.

This chain uses TRBV13 with TRBJ1-3; D not resolved. Germline lookup yields CDR1 PRHDT and CDR2 FYEKMQ (reference sequence). The CDR3 covers 14 residues. V was cut by 5 bases and J by 4 bases, with 12 bases left in between. The CDR3 DNA reads TGTGCCAGCAGCCCATCCGACGGGGGAAACACCATATATTTT. It is translated as CASSPSDGGNTIYF. The whole variable domain, remainder taken from reference TRBV13 and TRBJ1-3, is AAGVIQSPRHLIKEKRETATLKCYPIPRHDTVYWYQQGPGQDPQFLISFYEKMQSDKGSIPDRFSAQQFSDYHSELNMSSLELGDSALYFCASSPSDGGNTIYFGEGSWLTVV.

The rearrangement links TRBV4-1 to TRBJ2-5; 8 bases are a match to TRBD2. The CDR3 extends over 15 amino acids. Per germline, CDR1 MGHRA and CDR2 YSYEKL. V lost 2 bases and J lost 2; bases outside the gene matches: 4. The CDR3 nucleotides read TGCGCCAGCAGCCAACCCGGGACTAGGCAAGAGACCCAGTACTTC. Translation: CASSQPGTRQETQYF.

The sample holds a few counts of this clonotype. The CDR3 region has the DNA TGTGCCAGCAGTGTAGTGGGAGGTTATGGCTACACCTTC. Translating it yields CASSVVGGYGYTF. The chain is built from TRBV2 and TRBJ1-2; no definite D call. The CDR3 sequence is 13 residues long. V was pared by 4 bases and J by 5 bases, with 11 bases between. Germline V CDR1 and CDR2: SNHLY, FYNNEI.

There are a few counts of this clonotype. The V and J genes are TRBV10-3 and TRBJ2-7; a possible D gene is TRBD2 (6 bases). Germline V lookup: CDR1 ENHRY, CDR2 SYGVKD. CDR3 length: 12 amino acids. Trimming left V 7 bases short and J 1 base short, with 8 bases between. CDR3: CAIKGGSYEQYF. CDR3 DNA: TGTGCCATCAAAGGAGGGTCCTACGAGCAGTACTTC.

Worth noting for this clonotype: The junction departs from the called germline gene at one end, perhaps through a read error. The V call is TRBV5-1, the J call TRBJ2-7; D ambiguous. Germline V gene lookup returns CDR1 SGHRS and CDR2 YFSETQ. This CDR3 has 14 amino acids. The CDR3 loop is CASTLDWVNDEQYF. In nucleotides, the CDR3 is TGCGCCAGCACCTTGGATTGGGTCAACGACGAGCAGTACTTC.

This clonotype was observed many times. V is TRBV4-1 and J is TRBJ2-5; D might be TRBD1 (7 bases). This CDR3 has 18 amino acids. Deletions cut 6 bases from V and 2 bases from J, with 25 bases between. Germline-derived CDR1 and CDR2 are MGHRA and YSYEKL. CDR3 coding DNA: TGCGCCAGCAGGACAGGGCGGGGAGGTAACTTTTCTCAAGAGACCCAGTACTTC. Translation: CASRTGRGGNFSQETQYF.

This clonotype appeared a few times. This rearrangement joins TRBV5-1 to TRBJ2-5; 12 positions match TRBD2. Germline CDR1 and CDR2: SGHRS and YFSETQ. The CDR3 sequence is 19 residues long. The V and J ends lost 0 bases and 4 bases, in that order; junction bases with no gene match: 13. DNA of the CDR3: TGCGCCAGCAGCTTGGCGGTCTCTAGCGGGGGGGAGCTACGAGAGACCCAGTACTTC. Amino acids: CASSLAVSSGGELRETQYF.

The chain has TRBV12-3 or TRBV12-4 and TRBJ2-1; 8 nucleotides agree with TRBD2. V lost 6 bases to trimming and J lost 4 bases; unmatched junction nucleotides: 11. This CDR3 has 16 residues. The CDR3 bases are TGTGCCAGCAGCCCGCAGCGGGAGCATCTTTACAATGAGCAGTTCTTC. Translation gives CASSPQREHLYNEQFF.

CDR3 in amino acids: CASRPRVYTEAFF. In DNA, the CDR3 is TGTGCCAGCAGGCCTCGGGTGTACACTGAAGCTTTCTTT. The chain couples TRBV6-5 to TRBJ1-1; no clear D. V gave up 6 bases and J gave up 3 bases, with 11 bases separating them. The CDR3 runs to 13 residues. Germline V gene data show CDR1 as MNHEY and CDR2 as SVGAGI.

The rearrangement links TRBV7-8 to TRBJ2-2, with a tentative D call TRBD1 (6 bases). This CDR3 region has 15 residues. Trimming left V 2 bases short and J 5 bases short, with 12 bases between. The germline gives CDR1 SGHVS, CDR2 FQNEAQ. The CDR3 here is CASSLISGATGELFF. CDR3 DNA: TGTGCCAGCAGCTTAATCTCAGGGGCTACCGGGGAGCTGTTTTTT.

This clonotype appeared a few times. The chain is built from TRBV10-3 and TRBJ2-7; 7 bases agree with TRBD1. This CDR3 has 12 residues. The germline gives CDR1 ENHRY, CDR2 SYGVKD. After removal of 6 bases from V and 1 base from J, the junction contained 0 bases not matched to a gene. CDR3 in amino acids: CAISRGSYEQYF. The CDR3 DNA sequence: TGTGCCATCAGCAGGGGGTCCTACGAGCAGTACTTC.